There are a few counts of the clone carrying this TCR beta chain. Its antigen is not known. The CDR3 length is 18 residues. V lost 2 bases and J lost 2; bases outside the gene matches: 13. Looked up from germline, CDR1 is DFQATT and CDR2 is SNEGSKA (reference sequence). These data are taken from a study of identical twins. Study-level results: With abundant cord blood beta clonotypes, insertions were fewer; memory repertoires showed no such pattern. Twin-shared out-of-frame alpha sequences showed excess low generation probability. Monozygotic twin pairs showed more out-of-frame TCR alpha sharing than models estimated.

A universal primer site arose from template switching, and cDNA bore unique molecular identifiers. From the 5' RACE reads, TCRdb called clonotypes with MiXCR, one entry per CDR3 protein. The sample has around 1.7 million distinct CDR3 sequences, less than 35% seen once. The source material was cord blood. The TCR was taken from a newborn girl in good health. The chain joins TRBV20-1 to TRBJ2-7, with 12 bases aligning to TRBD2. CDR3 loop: CSARSGLAGGVNPYEQYF. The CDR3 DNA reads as TGCAGTGCTAGAAGTGGTCTAGCGGGGGGGGTTAACCCCTACGAGCAGTACTTC.